This TCR beta chain came from a study of blood T cell repertoires in COVID-19. Method: immunoSEQ multiplex PCR; TCRdb's copy keeps in-frame clones and lacks some. The table shows 150,000 or so clones, with approximately 90% occurring only once. The TCR was taken from a man aged 45-60 years with acute or convalescent COVID-19. The sample comprised peripheral blood.

CDR3 DNA: TGTGCCAGCAGCTCTGGACTAGCCGGGGAGCTGTTTTTT. Translating it yields CASSSGLAGELFF. V usage is TRBV7-9 and J usage is TRBJ2-2, with 7 positions matching TRBD2. The V and J ends lost 4 bases and 6 bases, in that order; junction bases with no gene match: 2. Germline CDR1 is SEHNR and CDR2 is FQNEAQ (reference sequence). This CDR3 spans 13 amino acids.